This T cell receptor (beta chain) was profiled in a study of glioma-infiltrating T cells. Using RNA template, CDR3s of TCR alpha and beta were amplified with iRepertoire arm-PCR. One-step reverse transcription and amplification started from approximately 100-400 ng of tissue mRNA or PBMC total RNA. MiXCR, applied by TCRdb to the multiplex PCR reads, yields one record per CDR3 protein. The table shows around 390,000 distinct CDR3 sequences, with about 40% occurring only once. General observations from the study: Non-neoplastic patients had below-expected tissue-blood divergence, while all gliomas exceeded expectation. Shared blood CDR3 signature motifs marked patients with low tissue-blood divergence.

This clonotype was detected ten times or more. Its antigen is not known. The germline V gene encodes CDR1 LNHNV and CDR2 YYDKDF (reference sequence). The CDR3 runs to 14 residues. Trimming stripped 0 bases from V and 8 bases from J, with 11 bases between. The chain is built from TRBV15 and TRBJ2-1, with no clear D. This TCR was recovered from a human donor with low-grade glioma or glioblastoma, undergoing nonglioma brain surgery, or in good health (not recorded which). Sequenced input: glioma tissue, nonneoplastic brain tissue, or PBMCs (not recorded which). DNA for the CDR3: TGTGCCACCAGCAGAGAGATCGCTATCTATGAGCAGTTCTTC. Protein: CATSREIAIYEQFF.